Sequencing of this T cell receptor beta chain was carried out in a study of T cell changes during pregnancy in multiple sclerosis. Repertoires were generated with immunoSEQ multiplex PCR, while TCRdb's copy carries only in-frame clones and drops some. The sample holds about 31,000 clones, roughly 90% seen once. This material consisted of CD8+ T cells from peripheral blood mononuclear cells, taken before pregnancy. The origin of this receptor is a female donor with multiple sclerosis, enrolled in a pregnancy study.

Here the CDR3 reads CASSPGVAGDTDTQYF. DNA for the CDR3: TGCGCCAGCAGCCCCGGGGTAGCGGGGGACACAGATACGCAGTATTTT. This sequence joins TRBV4-3 and TRBJ2-3; TRBD2 agrees at 9 bases. Germline V gene lookup returns CDR1 LGHNA and CDR2 YSLEER. J lost 2 bases, V lost 4 bases, and 7 bases had no gene match. The CDR3 totals 16 residues.